The entry below describes one T cell receptor beta chain. One junction end does not reproduce the germline sequence, and a read error may be involved. These data belong to a study of response to subunit inactivated influenza vaccine. MiXCR, run by TCRdb on the RT-PCR reads, gives a single entry per CDR3 protein. The sample shows roughly 190,000 distinct CDR3 sequences, more than 10% of them seen only once. The CDR3 runs to 15 residues. CDR1 and CDR2 from the germline V gene are SGDLS and YYNGEE. These data were also reused for a study on T cells expressing NK-cell markers. That work adds: What made the TCR beta cDNA was 5'RACE template switching with UMIs.

The chain uses TRBV9 and TRBJ2-7; 11 nucleotides line up with TRBD2. Sequenced material: CD8+ T cells sorted from PBMCs, taken 11 to 12 days after vaccination. The source of this sequence is a man aged 50-60 years who received an inactivated influenza vaccine. CDR3 residues: CAGSVLAGGTDEQYF. For the CDR3, the DNA is TGTGCCGGCAGCGTTCTAGCGGGGGGTACCGACGAGCAGTACTTC.